The 13 T cell receptor beta chains listed next were all sequenced from one sample in a study of early T cells in non-severe SARS-CoV-2 infection. TCRdb re-called the 5' RACE reads with MiXCR, one entry per CDR3 protein. Of about 28,000 distinct CDR3 sequences in the sample, around 5.3% are singletons; the top ten hold roughly 2.5%. Sample: whole blood. The receptors were sampled from an adult who was a healthcare worker with PCR-confirmed SARS-CoV-2 infection or an uninfected control (not recorded which).

This clonotype was picked up many times. The junction shows a germline mismatch at one end, possibly a read error. The chain employs TRBV27 and TRBJ2-7, with 11 bases matching TRBD2. Germline CDR1 reads MNHEY; CDR2 reads SMNVEV (reference sequence). The CDR3 consists of 15 residues. For the CDR3, the DNA is TGTGCCAGCAGTTTTACTAGCGGGGGCCCCTATGAGCAGTACTTC. It is translated as CASSFTSGGPYEQYF.

The V call is TRBV5-3, the J call TRBJ2-7; 9 nucleotides line up with TRBD2. TRBV5-3 is designated an ORF whose function remains uncertain. Trimming at V came to 4 bases and at J to 1 base, leaving 3 bases not matched to a gene. The CDR3 consists of 14 residues. The CDR3 is CARSPSGDSYEQYF. CDR3 DNA sequence: TGTGCCAGAAGCCCTAGCGGGGATTCCTACGAGCAGTACTTC.

This clonotype was seen a handful of times. V is TRBV29-1 and J is TRBJ1-1, with D possibly TRBD1 on 5 matching bases. The CDR3 contains 13 residues. Germline V lookup: CDR1 SQVTM, CDR2 ANQGSEA. Trimming left V 5 bases short and J 3 bases short, with 13 bases between. The DNA of the CDR3 is TGCAGCGTTCAGGGATTCAGCTACACTGAAGCTTTCTTT. This encodes CSVQGFSYTEAFF. Looking up the rest from reference TRBV29-1 and TRBJ1-1 gives the full variable domain: SAVISQKPSRDICQRGTSLTIQCQVDSQVTMMFWYRQQPGQSLTLIATANQGSEATYESGFVIDKFPISRPNLTFSTLTVSNMSPEDSSIYLCSVQGFSYTEAFFGQGTRLTVV.

This clonotype was observed many times. This chain connects TRBV29-1 to TRBJ2-7; 7 bases agree with TRBD1. The CDR3 runs 11 residues. Unmatched junction bases numbered 4, after V lost 7 bases and J lost 4 bases. Germline V gene lookup returns CDR1 SQVTM and CDR2 ANQGSEA. The CDR3 nucleotides read TGCAGCGGCAGCAGGGGGTACGAGCAGTACTTC. Residues: CSGSRGYEQYF.

This clonotype was seen only a few times. The chain carries TRBV11-2 and TRBJ2-7, with D perhaps TRBD1 (5 bases). CDR1 SGHAT and CDR2 FQNNGV come from the germline V gene. The CDR3 is made up of 15 amino acids. Trimming removed 7 bases from V and 1 base from J, with 17 bases in between. The CDR3 is CASTLTAKDSYEQYF. In DNA, the CDR3 is TGTGCCAGCACCCTGACAGCCAAGGATTCCTACGAGCAGTACTTC.

This clonotype has more than one count but fewer than ten. V gene TRBV27 combines with J gene TRBJ2-7, with TRBD2 matching over 9 bases. Germline V gives CDR1 MNHEY, CDR2 SMNVEV (reference sequence). Trimming removed 5 bases from V and 2 bases from J; junction bases left unmatched: 10. The CDR3 extends over 16 amino acids. The CDR3 sequence: CASSAIRTSVAYEQYF. The CDR3 DNA follows: TGTGCCAGCAGTGCCATTCGGACTAGCGTGGCCTACGAGCAGTACTTC.

This clonotype was seen many times. The genes are TRBV25-1 and TRBJ2-2; 14 nucleotides align to TRBD2. V dropped 8 bases and J dropped 0; count of bases not matched to a gene: 2. Germline V lookup: CDR1 MGHDK, CDR2 SYGVNS. This CDR3 is 16 amino acids long. For the CDR3, the DNA is TGTGCCAGCGGACTAGCGGGGGGCCCGAACACCGGGGAGCTGTTTTTT. Its translation: CASGLAGGPNTGELFF.

Of note for this clonotype: One junction end disagrees with the germline gene, perhaps due to a read error. The chain employs TRBV7-7 and TRBJ2-2; no reliable D call. The length of the CDR3 is 13 residues. Germline V gives CDR1 SSHAT, CDR2 FNYEAQ (reference sequence). In DNA form, the CDR3 reads TGTGCTAGCAGCTTAGCAACCAGGGGGGAGCTGTTTTTT. Its protein is CASSLATRGELFF.

The CDR3 region is CASSPQGHGYTF. The CDR3, as DNA: TGTGCCAGCTCACCACAGGGTCATGGCTACACCTTC. The V call is TRBV18, the J call TRBJ1-2; no clear D gene. Trimming removed 1 base at V and 6 bases at J, with 6 bases between. Germline CDR1 reads KGHSH; CDR2 reads LQKENI. This CDR3 contains 12 residues. Supplemented by reference TRBV18 and TRBJ1-2, the full variable domain reads NAGVMQNPRHLVRRRGQEARLRCSPMKGHSHVYWYRQLPEEGLKFMVYLQKENIIDESGMPKERFSAEFPKEGPSILRIQQVVRGDSAAYFCASSPQGHGYTFGSGTRLTVV.

This chain uses TRBV20-1 with TRBJ2-7, with D hard to call. The germline V gene encodes CDR1 DFQATT and CDR2 SNEGSKA (reference sequence). This CDR3 is built from 14 residues. The V and J ends lost 1 base and 0 bases respectively, with 10 bases between them. CDR3 sequence reads: CSARVTGSSYEQYF. CDR3 bases: TGCAGTGCTAGAGTGACGGGTAGCTCCTACGAGCAGTACTTC.

This clonotype was seen repeatedly, ten times or more. V usage is TRBV30 and J usage is TRBJ2-2; D is undetermined. Trimming cost V 0 bases and J 3 bases, with 14 bases left between them. The CDR3 totals 16 residues. Germline V gene data show CDR1 as GTSNPN and CDR2 as SVGIG (reference sequence). The CDR3 reads CAWSVRTRPDTGELFF. The CDR3 DNA is TGTGCCTGGAGTGTACGAACCAGGCCGGACACCGGGGAGCTGTTTTTT. The variable domain in full, completed from reference TRBV30 and TRBJ2-2, reads SQTIHQWPATLVQPVGSPLSLECTVEGTSNPNLYWYRQAAGRGLQLLFYSVGIGQISSEVPQNLSASRPQDRQFILSSKKLLLSDSGFYLCAWSVRTRPDTGELFFGEGSRLTVL.

The chain uses TRBV18 and TRBJ2-3, with D perhaps matching TRBD2 (6 bases). Germline lookup yields CDR1 KGHSH and CDR2 LQKENI. V lost 10 bases to trimming and J lost 2 bases, with 16 bases between them. The CDR3 runs to 14 residues. The CDR3 bases are TGTGCCACCCGGGAGAGCGGATACACAGATACGCAGTATTTT. Translation: CATRESGYTDTQYF.

V is TRBV11-3 and J is TRBJ2-5; tentative D call: TRBD2 (7 bases). Trimming took off 5 bases at V and 4 bases at J, with 14 bases between the two ends. Germline assignment: CDR1 SGHNT and CDR2 YENEEA. This CDR3 has 14 residues. Here the CDR3 DNA reads TGTGCCAGCAGCCCCTGGGGAGGGGGAGAGACCCAGTACTTC. Its protein is CASSPWGGGETQYF.